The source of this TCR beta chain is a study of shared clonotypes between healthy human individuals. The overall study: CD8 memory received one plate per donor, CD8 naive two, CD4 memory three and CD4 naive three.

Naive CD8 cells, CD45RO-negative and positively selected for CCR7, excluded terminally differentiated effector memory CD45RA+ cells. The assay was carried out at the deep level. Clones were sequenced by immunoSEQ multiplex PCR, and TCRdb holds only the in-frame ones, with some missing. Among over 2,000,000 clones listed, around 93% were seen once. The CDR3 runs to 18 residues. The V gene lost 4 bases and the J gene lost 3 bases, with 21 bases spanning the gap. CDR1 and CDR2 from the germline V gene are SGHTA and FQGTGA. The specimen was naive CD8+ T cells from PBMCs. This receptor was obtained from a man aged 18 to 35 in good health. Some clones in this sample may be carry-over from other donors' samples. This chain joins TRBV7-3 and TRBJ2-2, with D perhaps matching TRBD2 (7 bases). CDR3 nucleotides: TGTGCCAGCAGCTCCACCGGGGCGGGGGCCGGGGACACCGGGGAGCTGTTTTTT. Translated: CASSSTGAGAGDTGELFF.